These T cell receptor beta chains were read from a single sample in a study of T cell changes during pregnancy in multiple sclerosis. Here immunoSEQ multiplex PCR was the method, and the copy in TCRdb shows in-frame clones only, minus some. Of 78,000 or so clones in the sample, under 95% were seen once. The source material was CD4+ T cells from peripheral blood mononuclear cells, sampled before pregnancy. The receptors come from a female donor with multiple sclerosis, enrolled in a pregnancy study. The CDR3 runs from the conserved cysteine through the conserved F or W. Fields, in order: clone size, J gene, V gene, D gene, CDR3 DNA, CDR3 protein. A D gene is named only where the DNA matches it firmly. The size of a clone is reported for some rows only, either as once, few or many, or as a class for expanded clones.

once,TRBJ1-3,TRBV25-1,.,TGTGCCAGCAGTTCACCCGGGACAACTCATGGAAACACCATATATTTT,CASSSPGTTHGNTIYF
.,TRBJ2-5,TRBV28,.,TGTGCCAGCAGTTTATCGAGTCTTGGGGAGGAGACCCAGTACTTC,CASSLSSLGEETQYF
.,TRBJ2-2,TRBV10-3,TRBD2,TGTGCCATCAGTAGACTAGCGGGAGGTTCCGGGGAGCTGTTTTTT,CAISRLAGGSGELFF
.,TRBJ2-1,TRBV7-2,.,TGTGCCAGCAGCCTCCACCCCCGGGGGTCAGTGGGTGAGCAGTTCTTC,CASSLHPRGSVGEQFF
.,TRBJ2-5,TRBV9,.,TGTGCCAGCAGCGTAGGACCGGGGGTAGAGACCCAGTACTTC,CASSVGPGVETQYF
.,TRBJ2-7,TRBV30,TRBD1,TGTGCCTGGAGTGTAGGGACAGACCCCTACGAGCAGTACTTC,CAWSVGTDPYEQYF
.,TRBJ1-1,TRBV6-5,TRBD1,TGTGCCAGCAGCCCTGGACAGGGGGCCGCTGAAGCTTTCTTT,CASSPGQGAAEAFF
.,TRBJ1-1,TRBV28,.,TGTGCCAGCAGTTCACAAACAGGGCCTAACACTGAAGCTTTCTTT,CASSSQTGPNTEAFF
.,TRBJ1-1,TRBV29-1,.,TGCAGCGTTGAGGGTTGGGGGGGAGCTTTCTTT,CSVEGWGGAFF
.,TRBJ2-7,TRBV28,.,TGTGCCAGCAGTTCGGGGTCTCTAAGATACGAGCAGTACTTC,CASSSGSLRYEQYF